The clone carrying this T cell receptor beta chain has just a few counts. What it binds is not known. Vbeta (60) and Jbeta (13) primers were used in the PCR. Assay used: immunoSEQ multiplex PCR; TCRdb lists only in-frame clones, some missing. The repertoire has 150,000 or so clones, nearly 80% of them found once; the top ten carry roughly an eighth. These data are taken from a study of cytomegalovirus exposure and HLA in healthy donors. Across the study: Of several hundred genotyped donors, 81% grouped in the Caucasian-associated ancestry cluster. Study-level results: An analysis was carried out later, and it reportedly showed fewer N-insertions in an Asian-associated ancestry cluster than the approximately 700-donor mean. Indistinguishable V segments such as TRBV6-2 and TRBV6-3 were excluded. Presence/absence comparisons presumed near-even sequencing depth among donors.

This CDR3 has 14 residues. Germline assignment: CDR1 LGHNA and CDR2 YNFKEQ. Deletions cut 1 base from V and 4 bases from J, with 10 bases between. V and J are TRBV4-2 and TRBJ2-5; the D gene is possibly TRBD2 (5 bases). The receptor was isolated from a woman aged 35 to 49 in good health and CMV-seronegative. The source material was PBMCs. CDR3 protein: CASSQGRFGETQYF. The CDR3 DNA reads TGTGCCAGCAGCCAAGGGAGGTTTGGAGAGACCCAGTACTTC.